These 17 T cell receptor beta chains were all obtained from the same sample, sequenced in a study of blood T cell repertoires in COVID-19. This table comes from immunoSEQ multiplex PCR, and its TCRdb copy is limited to in-frame clones, with some not included. Altogether 80,000 to 95,000 clones are present, about 70% being singletons, with the ten largest covering 20%. The material sequenced was peripheral blood. The receptors were gathered from a woman older than 75 with active or convalescent COVID-19.

In this sample, this clone turned up once. V and J are TRBV20-1 and TRBJ2-7, with D hard to call. Germline V gene lookup returns CDR1 DFQATT and CDR2 SNEGSKA (reference sequence). The CDR3 runs 13 residues. Deletions cut 3 bases from V and 7 bases from J, with 16 bases between. The CDR3 sequence: CSASKAALLEQYF. The CDR3, as DNA: TGCAGTGCTAGTAAGGCGGCCCTACTGGAGCAGTACTTC.

This clone came up once. CDR3 sequence reads: CASSIPRQSPTWYGYTF. CDR3 DNA sequence: TGTGCCAGTAGTATTCCGAGACAGTCTCCGACCTGGTATGGCTACACCTTC. V and J are TRBV19 and TRBJ1-2; a weak D match, TRBD1 (5 bases). V lost 3 bases to trimming and J lost 5 bases, with 22 bases between them. The CDR3 has 17 amino acids. Per germline, CDR1 LNHDA and CDR2 SQIVND (reference sequence).

This chain uses TRBV30 with TRBJ1-6; D gene ambiguous. Germline V gene lookup returns CDR1 GTSNPN and CDR2 SVGIG (reference sequence). V lost 3 bases and J lost 6, with 18 bases in between. This CDR3 contains 16 residues. CDR3 amino acids: CAWRRLQSSANSPLHF. The CDR3 nucleotides are TGTGCCTGGAGAAGACTCCAGAGCTCTGCTAATTCACCCCTCCACTTT.

The rearrangement links TRBV13 to TRBJ2-1; 10 positions match TRBD2. Germline trimming cut 0 bases from V and 7 bases from J; bases unmatched to any gene: 3. CDR3 length: 15 amino acids. Germline V lookup: CDR1 PRHDT, CDR2 FYEKMQ (reference sequence). DNA of the CDR3: TGTGCCAGCAGCTTAGGAGCGGGGGGGTTTAATGAGCAGTTCTTC. This encodes CASSLGAGGFNEQFF.

This sequence joins TRBV6-2 or TRBV6-3 and TRBJ2-7; 9 nucleotides match TRBD1. The CDR3 covers 15 residues. Germline lookup yields CDR1 MNHEY and CDR2 SVGEGT. J lost 4 bases, V lost 3 bases, and 7 bases had no gene match. The CDR3 is CASSYDGTGSYEQYF. Here the CDR3 DNA reads TGTGCCAGCAGTTATGACGGGACAGGGTCGTACGAGCAGTACTTC.

The rearrangement links TRBV27 to TRBJ1-2; the match to TRBD1 covers 8 bases. With 6 bases clipped from V and 4 bases from J, the junction kept 7 bases outside the gene matches. The CDR3 sequence is 14 residues long. Per the germline V gene, CDR1 is MNHEY and CDR2 is SMNVEV (reference sequence). The CDR3 loop is CASSDRGRPYGYTF. The CDR3 DNA follows: TGTGCCAGCAGCGACAGGGGTCGTCCCTATGGCTACACCTTC.

As to this clone: The junction does not match germline at one end; this may be a read error. The chain has TRBV5-5 and TRBJ1-5; weak D call: TRBD1 (5 bases). The CDR3 sequence is 15 residues long. The germline V gene has CDR1 SGHKS and CDR2 YYEKEE (reference sequence). CDR3 amino acids: CASSLATGSNQPQHF. The DNA for the CDR3 is TGTGCCAGCAGCTTGGCCACAGGAAGCAACCAGCCCCAGCATTTT.

This clone was counted a single time. This chain joins TRBV7-2 and TRBJ2-1; TRBD2 might be the D (5 bases). Germline V lookup: CDR1 SGHTA, CDR2 FQGNSA. Trimming removed 5 bases at V and 9 bases at J, with 17 bases between. This CDR3 comprises 14 residues. The CDR3: CASSPGLAAAEQFF. The CDR3 nucleotides are TGTGCCAGCAGCCCAGGATTAGCAGCGGCTGAGCAGTTCTTC.

To note about this clone: Other DNA sequences in the same sample also yield this CDR3. The CDR3 DNA follows: TGTGCCAGCAGTTTAGGGGGCGCAACTAATGAAAAACTGTTTTTT. Amino acid sequence: CASSLGGATNEKLFF. V is TRBV28 and J is TRBJ1-4; D might be TRBD1 (6 bases). The ends were cut back, 2 bases at V and 0 bases at J, with 7 bases in the middle. There are 15 residues in the CDR3. Germline CDR1 and CDR2: MDHEN and SYDVKM.

The chain couples TRBV7-8 to TRBJ2-3, with 7 bases aligning to TRBD1. The V and J ends lost 3 bases and 6 bases, in that order; junction bases with no gene match: 6. This CDR3 is built from 14 residues. The germline gives CDR1 SGHVS, CDR2 FQNEAQ. DNA of the CDR3: TGTGCCAGCAGCTTTAGACAGGGAGCTGATACGCAGTATTTT. Protein sequence: CASSFRQGADTQYF.

V usage is TRBV6-5 and J usage is TRBJ1-6, with unresolved D. The germline CDR1 and CDR2 sequences are MNHEY and SVGAGI. Trimming shortened V by 6 bases and J by 9 bases, and 18 bases separated the two germline ends. The CDR3 length is 15 residues. The CDR3 reads CASSSPTAGGSPLHF. The CDR3 DNA reads as TGTGCCAGCAGCTCTCCTACGGCGGGTGGTTCACCCCTCCACTTT.

The chain couples TRBV7-2 to TRBJ2-3; 10 nucleotides agree with TRBD2. This CDR3 is built from 17 residues. V lost 3 bases to trimming and J lost 0 bases; unmatched junction nucleotides: 6. From germline, CDR1 is SGHTA and CDR2 FQGNSA. CDR3 DNA: TGTGCCAGCAGCTTTAGCGGGGGGCAGACTAGCACAGATACGCAGTATTTT. Its protein product is CASSFSGGQTSTDTQYF.

The V gene is TRBV19, the J gene TRBJ1-5; no firm D call. This CDR3 has 13 amino acids. V lost 5 bases, J lost 2 bases, and 7 bases lay in between. Germline CDR1 LNHDA, CDR2 SQIVND (reference sequence). The CDR3 DNA is TGTGCCAGTAGTTGGGAGGGCAATCAGCCCCAGCATTTT. This sequence encodes CASSWEGNQPQHF.

The table lists this clone with a few counts. Additional DNA sequences in this sample encode the identical CDR3. The chain has TRBV5-5 and TRBJ1-5; possible D gene TRBD1, 5 bases. V lost 3 bases and J 2 bases, leaving 9 bases between the germline ends. Germline CDR1 is SGHKS and CDR2 is YYEKEE (reference sequence). The length of the CDR3 is 14 residues. The chain's CDR3 is CASSSAGGNQPQHF. In nucleotides, the CDR3 is TGTGCCAGCAGCTCCGCGGGGGGCAATCAGCCCCAGCATTTT.

This chain uses TRBV9 with TRBJ1-6; D not resolved. This CDR3 has 14 amino acids. V gave up 0 bases and J gave up 8 bases, with 9 bases separating them. Germline V gene sequence: CDR1 SGDLS, CDR2 YYNGEE. The CDR3 loop reads CASSVAASYSPLHF. Written as DNA, the CDR3 is TGTGCCAGCAGCGTAGCGGCTAGTTATTCACCCCTCCACTTT.

This clone was picked up one time. The chain recombines TRBV6-4 with TRBJ2-2; 7 positions agree with TRBD1. V was pared by 0 bases and J by 4 bases, with 8 bases of the junction left unmatched. CDR1 MRHNA and CDR2 SNTAGT come from the germline V gene. The CDR3 contains 17 residues. The CDR3 sequence: CASSDSLGGVGTGELFF. The CDR3 bases are TGTGCCAGCAGTGACTCGCTAGGGGGCGTCGGCACCGGGGAGCTGTTTTTT.

CDR3: CASSMGLGSHNEQFF. In nucleotides, the CDR3 is TGTGCCAGCAGCATGGGACTAGGAAGTCACAATGAGCAGTTCTTC. The V gene is TRBV5-8, the J gene TRBJ2-1; 8 nucleotides line up with TRBD2. V dropped 4 bases and J dropped 5; count of bases not matched to a gene: 8. The germline gives CDR1 SGHTS, CDR2 YDEGEE. This CDR3 spans 15 amino acids.